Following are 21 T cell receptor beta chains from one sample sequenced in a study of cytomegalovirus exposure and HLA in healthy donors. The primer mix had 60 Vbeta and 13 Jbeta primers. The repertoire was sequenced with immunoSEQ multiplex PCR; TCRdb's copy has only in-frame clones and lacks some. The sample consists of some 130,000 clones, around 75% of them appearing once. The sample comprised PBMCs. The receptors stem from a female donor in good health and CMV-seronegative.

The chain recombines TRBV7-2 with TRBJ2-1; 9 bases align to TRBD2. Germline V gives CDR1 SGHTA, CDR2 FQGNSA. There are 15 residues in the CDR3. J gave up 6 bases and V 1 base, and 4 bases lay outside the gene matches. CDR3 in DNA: TGTGCCAGCAGCTTAGGAGCGGGGGGCCCCAATGAGCAGTTCTTC. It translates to CASSLGAGGPNEQFF.

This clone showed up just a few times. The CDR3 loop is CASRDRLENNSPLHF. The CDR3 nucleotides are TGTGCCAGCAGGGACAGGTTGGAGAATAATTCACCCCTCCACTTT. V is TRBV6-5 and J is TRBJ1-6, with TRBD1 identical over 7 bases. The CDR3 is made up of 15 amino acids. The V segment lost 6 bases and the J segment 5 bases; nucleotides outside the gene matches: 7. Germline V lookup: CDR1 MNHEY, CDR2 SVGAGI.

Written as DNA, the CDR3 is TGCGCCAGCAGCCAAGAACGGACTAGCGGGTCAACTCAAGAGACCCAGTACTTC. Amino acid sequence: CASSQERTSGSTQETQYF. The chain combines TRBV4-3 with TRBJ2-5; 11 bases match TRBD2. V trimming: 0 bases; J trimming: 2 bases; junction bases outside the gene matches: 8. Germline lookup yields CDR1 LGHNA and CDR2 YSLEER. There are 18 residues in the CDR3.

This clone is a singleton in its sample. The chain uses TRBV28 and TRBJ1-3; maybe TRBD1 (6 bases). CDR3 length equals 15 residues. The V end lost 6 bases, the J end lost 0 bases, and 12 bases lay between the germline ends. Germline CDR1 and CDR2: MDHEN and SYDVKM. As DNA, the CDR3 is TGTGCCAGCAGAACAGGGTCAGCCTCTGGAAACACCATATATTTT. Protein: CASRTGSASGNTIYF.

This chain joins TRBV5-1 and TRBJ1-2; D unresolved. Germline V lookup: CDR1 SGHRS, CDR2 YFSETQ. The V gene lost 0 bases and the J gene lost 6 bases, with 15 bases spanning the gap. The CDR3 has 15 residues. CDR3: CASSLEQSLIDGYTF. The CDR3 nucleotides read TGCGCCAGCAGCTTGGAACAGAGTCTTATCGATGGCTACACCTTC.

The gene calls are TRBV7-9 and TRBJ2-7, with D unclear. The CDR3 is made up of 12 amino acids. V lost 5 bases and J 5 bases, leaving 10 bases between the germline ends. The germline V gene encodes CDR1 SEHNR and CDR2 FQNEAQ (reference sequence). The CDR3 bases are TGTGCCAGCAGCCTTATACTCCACGAGCAGTACTTC. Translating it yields CASSLILHEQYF.

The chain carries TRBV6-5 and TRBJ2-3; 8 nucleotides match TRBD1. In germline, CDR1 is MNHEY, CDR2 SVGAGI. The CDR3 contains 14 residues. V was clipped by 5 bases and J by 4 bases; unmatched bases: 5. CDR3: CASSPDRVPDTQYF. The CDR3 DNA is TGTGCCAGCAGTCCGGACAGGGTACCAGATACGCAGTATTTT.

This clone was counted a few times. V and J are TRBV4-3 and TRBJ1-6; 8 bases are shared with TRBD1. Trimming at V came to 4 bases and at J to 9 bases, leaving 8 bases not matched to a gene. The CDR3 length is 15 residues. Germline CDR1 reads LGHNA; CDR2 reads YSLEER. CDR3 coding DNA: TGCGCCAGCAGCCCTCAGCCCGGGACAGGTTCACCCCTCCACTTT. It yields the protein CASSPQPGTGSPLHF.

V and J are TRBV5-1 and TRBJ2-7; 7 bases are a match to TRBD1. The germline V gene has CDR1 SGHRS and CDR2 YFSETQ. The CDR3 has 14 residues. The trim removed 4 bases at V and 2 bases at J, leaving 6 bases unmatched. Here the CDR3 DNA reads TGCGCCAGCAGCCAGGACAGGAGAACCTACGAGCAGTACTTC. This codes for CASSQDRRTYEQYF.

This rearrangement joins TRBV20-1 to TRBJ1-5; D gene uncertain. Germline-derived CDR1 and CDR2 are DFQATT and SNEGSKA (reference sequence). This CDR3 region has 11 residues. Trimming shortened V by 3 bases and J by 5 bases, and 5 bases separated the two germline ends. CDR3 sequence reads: CSASVDQPQHF. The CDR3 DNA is TGCAGTGCTAGCGTCGATCAGCCCCAGCATTTT.

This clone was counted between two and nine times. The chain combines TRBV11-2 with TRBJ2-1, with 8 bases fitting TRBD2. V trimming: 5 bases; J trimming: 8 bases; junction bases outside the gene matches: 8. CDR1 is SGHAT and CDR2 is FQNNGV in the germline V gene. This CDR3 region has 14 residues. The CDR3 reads CASSTPGLGYEQFF. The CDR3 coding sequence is TGTGCCAGCAGCACCCCGGGACTAGGGTATGAGCAGTTCTTC.

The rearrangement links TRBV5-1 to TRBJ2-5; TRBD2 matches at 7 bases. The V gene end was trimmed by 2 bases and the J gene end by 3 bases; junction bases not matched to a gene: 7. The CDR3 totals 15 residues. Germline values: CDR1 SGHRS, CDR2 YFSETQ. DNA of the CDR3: TGCGCCAGCAGCTTCAGCGGGAAGAGGGAAGAGACCCAGTACTTC. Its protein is CASSFSGKREETQYF.

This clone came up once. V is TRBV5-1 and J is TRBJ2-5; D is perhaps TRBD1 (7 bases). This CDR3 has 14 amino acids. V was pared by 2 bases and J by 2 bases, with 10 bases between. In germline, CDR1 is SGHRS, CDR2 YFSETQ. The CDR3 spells CASSFAGGQETQYF. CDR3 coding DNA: TGCGCCAGCAGCTTTGCAGGGGGGCAAGAGACCCAGTACTTC.

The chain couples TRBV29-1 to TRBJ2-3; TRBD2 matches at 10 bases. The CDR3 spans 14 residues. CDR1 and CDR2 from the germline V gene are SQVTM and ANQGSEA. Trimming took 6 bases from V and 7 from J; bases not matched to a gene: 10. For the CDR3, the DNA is TGCAGCGTCCCGGAGCGGGGGGGCAGAAATACGCAGTATTTT. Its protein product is CSVPERGGRNTQYF.

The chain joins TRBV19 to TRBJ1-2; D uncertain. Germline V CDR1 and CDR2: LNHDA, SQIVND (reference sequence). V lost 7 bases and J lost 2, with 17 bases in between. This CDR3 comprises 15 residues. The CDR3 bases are TGTGCCAGTACCTCCCCGCGGAGGGAAAACTATGGCTACACCTTC. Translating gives CASTSPRRENYGYTF. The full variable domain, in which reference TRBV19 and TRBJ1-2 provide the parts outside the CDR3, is DGGITQSPKYLFRKEGQNVTLSCEQNLNHDAMYWYRQDPGQGLRLIYYSQIVNDFQKGDIAEGYSVSREKKESFPLTVTSAQKNPTAFYLCASTSPRRENYGYTFGSGTRLTVV.

The CDR3 DNA follows: TGTGCCACCAGCAGAAGCAGGGGAGCTTCCGATGGCTACACCTTC. Its protein product is CATSRSRGASDGYTF. This chain uses TRBV15 with TRBJ1-2, with D perhaps TRBD1 (6 bases). This CDR3 has 15 residues. The V end was cut by 2 bases, the J end by 6 bases, with 16 bases between. The germline CDR1 and CDR2 sequences are LNHNV and YYDKDF (reference sequence).

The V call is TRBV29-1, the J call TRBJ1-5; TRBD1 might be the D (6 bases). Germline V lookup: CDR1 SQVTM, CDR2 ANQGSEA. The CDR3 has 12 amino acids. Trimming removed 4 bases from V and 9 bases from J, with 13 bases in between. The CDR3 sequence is CSVGARGSPQHF. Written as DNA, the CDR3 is TGCAGCGTTGGAGCCAGGGGTTCGCCCCAGCATTTT.

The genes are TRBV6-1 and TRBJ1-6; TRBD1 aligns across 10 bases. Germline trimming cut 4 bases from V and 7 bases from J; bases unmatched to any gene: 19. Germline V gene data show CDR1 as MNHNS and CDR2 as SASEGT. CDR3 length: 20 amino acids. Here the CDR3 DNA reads TGTGCCAGCAGTGCTCCCTCCGGGACAGGGGCATTTGGGGCAAATTCACCCCTCCACTTT. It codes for CASSAPSGTGAFGANSPLHF.

The CDR3 sequence: CASSSRTGRNEQFF. DNA for the CDR3: TGTGCCAGCAGTTCCAGGACAGGGAGGAATGAGCAGTTCTTC. This rearrangement joins TRBV7-6 to TRBJ2-1; 8 bases line up with TRBD1. V shed 6 bases, J shed 7 bases, and the junction held 8 bases outside the gene matches. Germline V gives CDR1 SGHVS, CDR2 FNYEAQ. The CDR3 runs to 14 residues.

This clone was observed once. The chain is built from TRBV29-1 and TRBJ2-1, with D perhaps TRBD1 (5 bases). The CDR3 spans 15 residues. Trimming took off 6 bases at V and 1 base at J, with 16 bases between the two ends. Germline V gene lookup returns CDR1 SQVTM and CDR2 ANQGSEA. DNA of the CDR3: TGCAGCGTCCCTGGAGCAGCAGGGTCCTACAATGAGCAGTTCTTC. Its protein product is CSVPGAAGSYNEQFF.

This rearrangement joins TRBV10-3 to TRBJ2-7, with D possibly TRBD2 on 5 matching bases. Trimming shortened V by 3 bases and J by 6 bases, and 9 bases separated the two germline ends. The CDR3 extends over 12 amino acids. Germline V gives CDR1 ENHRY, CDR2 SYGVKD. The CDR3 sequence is CAISDGVSEQYF. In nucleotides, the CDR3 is TGTGCCATCAGTGACGGGGTTAGCGAGCAGTACTTC.